These 7 T cell receptor beta chains came from one sample sequenced in a study of response to subunit inactivated influenza vaccine. TCRdb fed the RT-PCR reads into MiXCR, producing one record per CDR3 protein. The data show about 610,000 distinct CDR3 sequences, approximately 15% seen once. This sample comprised PBMCs from blood, obtained 11 to 12 days after vaccination. Receptors originate from a man aged 50 or older who received an inactivated influenza vaccine.

In this sample, this clonotype turned up a few times. This rearrangement joins TRBV11-1 to TRBJ2-2; 11 positions match TRBD1. Trimming cost V 5 bases and J 1 base; bases outside gene matches: 12. Germline V CDR1 and CDR2: SGHAT, FQDESV (reference sequence). The CDR3 is made up of 19 amino acids. CDR3 DNA sequence: TGTGCCAGCAGCCCCCTTGGACAGGGGGCTCGTGGGAACACCGGGGAGCTGTTTTTT. Translated, it gives CASSPLGQGARGNTGELFF.

The rearrangement links TRBV7-2 to TRBJ1-4, with 8 bases matching TRBD1. Unmatched junction bases numbered 3, after V lost 5 bases and J lost 4 bases. There are 14 residues in the CDR3. The germline gives CDR1 SGHTA, CDR2 FQGNSA. Here the CDR3 DNA reads TGTGCCAGCAGCAATACAGGGGGTAATGAAAAACTGTTTTTT. Its protein product is CASSNTGGNEKLFF.

The chain couples TRBV10-3 to TRBJ2-7, with TRBD1 matching over 10 bases. V gave up 5 bases and J gave up 6 bases; unmatched junction bases: 16. Germline CDR1 and CDR2: ENHRY and SYGVKD. The CDR3 length is 17 residues. CDR3 residues: CAISFIGPPGQGVEQYF. The CDR3 DNA reads TGTGCCATCAGTTTTATCGGACCCCCAGGACAGGGGGTCGAGCAGTACTTC.

This clonotype was observed a few times. The chain combines TRBV20-1 with TRBJ2-7, with 7 bases identical to TRBD2. CDR3 length: 14 residues. Germline-derived CDR1 and CDR2 are DFQATT and SNEGSKA (reference sequence). The trim removed 0 bases at V and 3 bases at J, leaving 5 bases unmatched. CDR3 in DNA: TGCAGTGCTAGAGATTTGCGGGAGCTCTACGAGCAGTACTTC. This translates into CSARDLRELYEQYF.

The genes are TRBV4-1 and TRBJ2-1; 16 positions agree with TRBD2. The germline gives CDR1 MGHRA, CDR2 YSYEKL. CDR3 size: 17 residues. V lost 1 base to trimming and J lost 10 bases; unmatched junction nucleotides: 7. In DNA form, the CDR3 reads TGCGCCAGCAGCCAAGCCGGGACTAGCGGGAGGGCCGGGGAGCAGTTCTTC. This translates into CASSQAGTSGRAGEQFF.

The J gene is TRBJ2-3, the V gene TRBV3-1; 11 bases agree with TRBD1. The CDR3 contains 19 residues. Germline CDR1 and CDR2: LGHDT and YNNKEL (reference sequence). V was pared by 0 bases and J by 5 bases, with 13 bases of the junction left unmatched. This chain's CDR3 is CASSQDLGRTGGLGDTQYF. The CDR3 DNA reads as TGTGCCAGCAGCCAAGATTTGGGGAGGACAGGGGGCCTCGGAGATACGCAGTATTTT.

The chain uses TRBV7-2 and TRBJ2-3, with unresolved D. CDR3 length: 14 amino acids. Trimming left V 0 bases short and J 6 bases short, with 10 bases between. Germline-derived CDR1 and CDR2 are SGHTA and FQGNSA. CDR3 DNA sequence: TGTGCCAGCAGCTTAGCGACAAGGTTGGATACGCAGTATTTT. Its translation is CASSLATRLDTQYF.